This is a list of T cell receptor beta chains from one sample in a study of regulatory T cells in long-lasting Graves disease. MiXCR, applied by TCRdb to the multiplex PCR reads, yields one record per CDR3 protein. Among 400,000 to 650,000 distinct CDR3 sequences listed, about 15% were seen once. These data also formed part of another study, on T cells in Graves' hyperthyroidism and ophthalmopathy.

The sequenced sample was peripheral blood mononuclear cells (PBMCs), obtained at new diagnosis, from a patient treated with antithyroid drugs. Source of these receptors: a woman aged 35-65 years with Graves disease. The CDR3 runs from the conserved cysteine through the conserved F or W. D genes are given only for firm matches. Only part of the rows carry a size: once, few, many, or a class if the clone is expanded.

>TRBJ1-1|.|TRBV18|.
TGTGCCAGCTCACCATTGGGAAGTCGGGGGGACACTCGGCGGGAAGCTTTCTTT
CASSPLGSRGDTRREAFF
>TRBJ2-2|many|TRBV12-3/TRBV12-4|.
TGTGCCAGCACCCTCCTCCTGACCGAGGAGCTGTTTTTT
CASTLLLTEELFF
>TRBJ1-1|.|TRBV19|.
TGTGCCAGTAGCCCCCAGGGGATCACTGAAGCTTTCTTT
CASSPQGITEAFF
>TRBJ2-5|many|TRBV7-9|.
TGTGCCAGCAGCTTAGAGGCGACAGCCCGGGAGACCCAGTACTTC
CASSLEATARETQYF
>TRBJ1-5|many|TRBV20-1|.
TGCAGTGCTAACCAGGCCTTTGGGCCCCAGCATTTT
CSANQAFGPQHF
>TRBJ1-2|.|TRBV30|.
TGTGCCTGGGACGGGGAGGTCCATGGCTACACCTTC
CAWDGEVHGYTF
>TRBJ2-3|many|TRBV6-2/TRBV6-3|.
TGTGCCAGCAGTCACAGTTCGGGCACAGATACGCAGTATTTT
CASSHSSGTDTQYF
>TRBJ2-2|.|TRBV7-8|TRBD2
TGTGCCAGCAGCCCCGGCGGGGGGGCCGGGGAGCTGTTTTTT
CASSPGGGAGELFF
>TRBJ1-1|many|TRBV19|.
TGTGCCAGTACTGAGACTCTTCTTCGAGGCACTGAAGCTTTCTTT
CASTETLLRGTEAFF
>TRBJ2-1|many|TRBV30|TRBD1
TGTGCCTGGAGGGGGACAGTAGTCGTCAATGAGCAGTTCTTC
CAWRGTVVVNEQFF
>TRBJ1-1|few|TRBV7-9|.
TGTGCCAGCAGCTTTCAGGGAACTGAAGCTTTCTTT
CASSFQGTEAFF
>TRBJ2-3|many|TRBV2|.
TGTGCCAGTAGGGGGACTAGCACAGATACGCAGTATTTT
CASRGTSTDTQYF
>TRBJ2-1|.|TRBV18|.
TGTGCCAGCTCACCGCCGGGACTGAGCTCCTACAATGAGCAGTTCTTC
CASSPPGLSSYNEQFF
>TRBJ1-4|.|TRBV7-9|.
TGTGCCAGCAGCCGCGTAGAAAAACTGTTTTTT
CASSRVEKLFF
>TRBJ1-6|few|TRBV19|.
TGTGCCAGTCGAGACAGAGCCAATAATTCACCCCTCCACTTT
CASRDRANNSPLHF
>TRBJ2-5|once|TRBV15|.
TGTGCCACCAGCAGGGAAGGGTCGCCTGGGACCCAGTACTTC
CATSREGSPGTQYF
>TRBJ1-5|.|TRBV29-1|TRBD1
TGCAGCGACCTCCACAGTACGGGACAGTATAGCAATCAGCCCCAGCATTTT
CSDLHSTGQYSNQPQHF
>TRBJ1-1|many|TRBV5-1|.
TGCGCCAGCACTTTGGGGGCCCACATGAACACTGAAGCTTTCTTT
CASTLGAHMNTEAFF
>TRBJ1-2|.|TRBV6-5|TRBD1
TGTGCCAGCAGTTACACTACAGGGGGCGCCTATGGCTACACCTTC
CASSYTTGGAYGYTF
>TRBJ1-1|many|TRBV6-1|.
TGTGCCAGCAGGGCAGGGCGCTTTCCGGACACTGAAGCTTTCTTT
CASRAGRFPDTEAFF
>TRBJ2-7|.|TRBV15|.
TGTGCCACCAGCAGAGATATCGGGGGCTCCTACGAGCAGTACTTC
CATSRDIGGSYEQYF
>TRBJ2-1|many|TRBV5-1|TRBD2
TGCGCCAGCACCCCAACCTATAGCGGGAGCTCCTACAATGAGCAGTTCTTC
CASTPTYSGSSYNEQFF
>TRBJ2-7|few|TRBV12-3/TRBV12-4|TRBD1
TGTGCCAGCAGCCAGAATCAGGGGGCCCCCCACGAGCAGTACTTC
CASSQNQGAPHEQYF
>TRBJ2-4|.|TRBV6-1|.
TGTGCCAGCAGTGAAGCCCCGGGAGGGGCAGGGGGCAACATTCAGTACTTC
CASSEAPGGAGGNIQYF
>TRBJ1-2|.|TRBV5-6|.
TGTGCCAGCATCTTAAACAGGGTTTCGGGATATGGCTACACCTTC
CASILNRVSGYGYTF
>TRBJ2-7|.|TRBV5-5|TRBD2
TGTGCCAGCAGCTCCTCAGGACTAGCAGGGACCTACGAGCAGTACTTC
CASSSSGLAGTYEQYF